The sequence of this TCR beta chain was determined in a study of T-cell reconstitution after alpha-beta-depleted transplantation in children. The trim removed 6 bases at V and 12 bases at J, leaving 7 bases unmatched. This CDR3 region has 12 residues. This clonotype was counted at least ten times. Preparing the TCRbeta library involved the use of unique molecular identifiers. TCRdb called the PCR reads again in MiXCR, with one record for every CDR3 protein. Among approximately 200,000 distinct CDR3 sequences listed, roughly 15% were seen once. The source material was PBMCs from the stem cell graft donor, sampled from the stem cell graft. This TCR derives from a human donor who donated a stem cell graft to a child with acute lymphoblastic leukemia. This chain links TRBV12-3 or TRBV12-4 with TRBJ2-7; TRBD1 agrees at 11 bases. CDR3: CASSGTGGWGYF. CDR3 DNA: TGTGCCAGCAGCGGGACAGGGGGTTGGGGGTACTTC.